This entry is about one T cell receptor beta chain. The data were produced by immunoSEQ multiplex PCR, yet TCRdb's version contains in-frame clones alone and is incomplete. The sample includes approximately 21,000 clones, about 41% of them seen just once. This entry belongs to a study of graft-versus-host responses after intestinal transplantation. Looking at the study overall: Each recipient received a multivisceral, liver-intestinal, or isolated intestinal graft.

The germline CDR1 and CDR2 sequences are MNHNY and SVGAGI (reference sequence). The CDR3 totals 13 residues. Trimming took off 2 bases at V and 1 base at J, with 5 bases between the two ends. Irradiated, violet-dye-labeled stimulators (around 200,000) were plated alongside around 200,000 CFSE-labeled responders. After the reaction, the investigators sorted the proliferating CFSE-low CD3+CD4+ and CD3+CD8+ responders. This rearrangement joins TRBV6-6 to TRBJ1-1, with D possibly TRBD1 on 5 matching bases. Here the sequenced sample was alloreactive CD8+ T cells from a mixed lymphocyte reaction culture, taken before transplantation. Specified subset: CFSE-low proliferating T cells sorted from roughly 6-day pre-transplant mixed lymphocyte reaction (GvH or HvG direction). The receptor was derived from a human patient who was an organ donor for intestinal transplantation. The CDR3 is CASSYGGNTEAFF. Here the CDR3 DNA reads TGTGCCAGCAGTTACGGGGGGAACACTGAAGCTTTCTTT.